The T cell receptor beta chain under discussion was sequenced for a study of blood T cell repertoires in COVID-19. This CDR3 is built from 15 residues. Trimming removed 2 bases from V and 3 bases from J; junction bases left unmatched: 3. Germline V lookup: CDR1 MNHEY, CDR2 SMNVEV (reference sequence). Libraries were prepared by immunoSEQ multiplex PCR; TCRdb keeps only in-frame clonotypes and omits some of them. The sample shows a few hundred thousand clones, around 88% of them seen only once. This TCR was recovered from a woman aged 40 to 50 with acute COVID-19. The V and J genes are TRBV27 and TRBJ2-3, with 9 bases identical to TRBD1. The sample comprised PBMCs or T cells enriched from blood (not recorded which). The CDR3 bases are TGTGCCAGCAGTTTAGTGGGACAGGGTACAGATACGCAGTATTTT. Residues: CASSLVGQGTDTQYF.